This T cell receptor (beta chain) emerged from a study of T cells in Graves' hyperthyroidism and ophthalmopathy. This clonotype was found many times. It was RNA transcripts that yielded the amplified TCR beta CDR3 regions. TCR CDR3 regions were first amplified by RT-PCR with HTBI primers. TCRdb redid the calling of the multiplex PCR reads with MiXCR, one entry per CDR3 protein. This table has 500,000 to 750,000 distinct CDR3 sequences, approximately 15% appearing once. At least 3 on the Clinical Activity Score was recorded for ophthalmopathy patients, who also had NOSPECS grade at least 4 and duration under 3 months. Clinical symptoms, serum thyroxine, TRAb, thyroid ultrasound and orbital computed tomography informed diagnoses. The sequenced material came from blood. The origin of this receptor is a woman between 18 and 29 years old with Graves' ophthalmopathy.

This chain's CDR3 is CASSSPPSGSGFNEQFF. CDR3 DNA: TGTGCCAGCAGCTCCCCTCCTAGCGGGAGTGGGTTTAATGAGCAGTTCTTC. The chain is built from TRBV7-9 and TRBJ2-1; 10 nucleotides match TRBD2. CDR3 length: 17 amino acids. Germline loops: CDR1 SEHNR, CDR2 FQNEAQ (reference sequence). The J segment lost 7 bases and the V segment lost 4 bases, leaving 13 bases of the junction unmatched.